The rows below give T cell receptor beta chains drawn from one sample of a study of PD-L1 blockade in urothelial cancer. The assay was immunoSEQ multiplex PCR, and TCRdb's table has in-frame clones only and misses some. The sample lists about 79,000 clones, approximately 83% seen once, with about 16% in the top ten. The sequencing here drew on PBMCs, taken around atezolizumab (anti-PD-L1) treatment. All receptors come from a man between 60 and 75 years old with urothelial cancer. Each CDR3 is given with its conserved first and last residue. Fields, in order: V gene, clone size, D gene, J gene, CDR3 protein, CDR3 DNA. D genes are given only for firm matches. Clone sizes are given selectively: once, few, many, or a class where the clone is expanded.

>TRBV7-2|-|TRBD1|TRBJ2-7
CASSKSGTGSGSYEQYF
TGTGCCAGCAGCAAATCCGGGACAGGTAGTGGCTCCTACGAGCAGTACTTC
>TRBV5-1|-|-|TRBJ1-1
CASNPGGNTEAFF
TGCGCCAGCAACCCGGGGGGAAACACTGAAGCTTTCTTT
>TRBV6-5|-|-|TRBJ2-7
CASSEYEQYF
TGTGCCAGCAGTGAGTACGAGCAGTACTTC
>TRBV11-2|-|-|TRBJ2-1
CASRLSYNEQFF
TGTGCCAGCAGACTATCCTACAATGAGCAGTTCTTC
>TRBV30|-|-|TRBJ2-3
CAWSSGGGTDTQYF
TGTGCCTGGAGTTCGGGCGGGGGCACAGATACGCAGTATTTT
>TRBV10-3|once|TRBD2|TRBJ2-5
CASKGLAGQETQYF
TGTGCCAGCAAAGGACTAGCGGGGCAAGAGACCCAGTACTTC
>TRBV7-9|-|-|TRBJ1-1
CASSLDSNTEAFF
TGTGCCAGCAGCTTAGACTCGAACACTGAAGCTTTCTTT
>TRBV11-3|once|-|TRBJ2-7
CASAAEVGSSYEQYF
TGTGCCAGCGCGGCGGAGGTGGGCAGCTCCTACGAGCAGTACTTC
>TRBV30|-|TRBD1|TRBJ1-1
CAWQRTGVLNTEAFF
TGTGCCTGGCAACGGACAGGGGTCTTGAACACTGAAGCTTTCTTT
>TRBV10-3|-|TRBD1|TRBJ1-4
CAISSDRDRSNVMFF
TGTGCCATCAGCTCAGACCGGGACAGGTCTAATGTAATGTTTTTT
>TRBV5-4|-|-|TRBJ1-2
CASSLGGLDRVYGYTF
TGTGCCAGCAGCTTGGGGGGATTGGACAGAGTCTATGGCTACACCTTC
>TRBV7-2|-|-|TRBJ1-1
CASSSMGRLKTEAFF
TGTGCCAGCAGCTCCATGGGGCGGCTAAAAACTGAAGCTTTCTTT
>TRBV7-2|-|TRBD1|TRBJ1-6
CASSPGQARRNSPLHF
TGTGCCAGCAGCCCTGGACAGGCCCGCCGGAATTCACCCCTCCACTTT
>TRBV2|-|-|TRBJ2-7
CASSGQGTYEQYF
TGTGCCAGCAGTGGTCAGGGTACCTACGAGCAGTACTTC
>TRBV7-9|-|TRBD2|TRBJ2-3
CASRASGGVTDTQYF
TGTGCCAGCAGAGCTAGCGGGGGCGTCACAGATACGCAGTATTTT
>TRBV7-8|-|-|TRBJ2-2
CASSPWETGGITGELFF
TGTGCCAGCAGCCCCTGGGAAACCGGCGGGATCACCGGGGAGCTGTTTTTT
>TRBV2|-|-|TRBJ1-1
CASRRLRNTEAFF
TGTGCCAGCAGGCGACTTAGGAACACTGAAGCTTTCTTT
>TRBV11-2|few|TRBD1|TRBJ1-1
CASSLARGTGVTEAFF
TGTGCCAGCAGCCTCGCCCGGGGGACAGGGGTAACTGAAGCTTTCTTT
>TRBV7-2|-|-|TRBJ2-3
CASSLAYLDTQYF
TGTGCCAGCAGCTTAGCCTATCTGGATACGCAGTATTTT
>TRBV28|-|TRBD1|TRBJ1-2
CASSLFTTGGVFGYTF
TGTGCCAGCAGTTTATTTACGACAGGGGGCGTGTTTGGCTACACCTTC
>TRBV6-1|-|-|TRBJ2-3
CASIRTGLFTDTQYF
TGTGCCAGCATCAGAACGGGACTCTTCACAGATACGCAGTATTTT
>TRBV5-1|-|TRBD1|TRBJ1-2
CASSLGQGGYGYTF
TGCGCCAGCAGCTTGGGACAGGGAGGCTATGGCTACACCTTC
>TRBV5-1|-|TRBD1|TRBJ2-7
CASSLATGGFGYEQYF
TGCGCCAGCAGCTTGGCCACAGGGGGCTTCGGGTACGAGCAGTACTTC